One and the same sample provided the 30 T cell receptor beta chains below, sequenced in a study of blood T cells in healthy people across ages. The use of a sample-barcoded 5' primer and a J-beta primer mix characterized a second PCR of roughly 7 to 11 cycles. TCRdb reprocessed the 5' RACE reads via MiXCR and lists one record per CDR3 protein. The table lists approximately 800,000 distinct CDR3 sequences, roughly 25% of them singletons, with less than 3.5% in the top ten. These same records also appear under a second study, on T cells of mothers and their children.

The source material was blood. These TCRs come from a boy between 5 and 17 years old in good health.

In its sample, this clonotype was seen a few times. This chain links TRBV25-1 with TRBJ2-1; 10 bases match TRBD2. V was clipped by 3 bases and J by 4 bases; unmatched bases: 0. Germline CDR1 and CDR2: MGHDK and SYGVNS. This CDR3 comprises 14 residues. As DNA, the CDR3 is TGTGCCAGCAGTGATAGCGGGAGGTACAATGAGCAGTTCTTC. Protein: CASSDSGRYNEQFF.

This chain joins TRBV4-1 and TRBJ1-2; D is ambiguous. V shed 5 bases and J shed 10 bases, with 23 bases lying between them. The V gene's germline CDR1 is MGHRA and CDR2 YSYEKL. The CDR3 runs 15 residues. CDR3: CASSDFSSNRTVYTF. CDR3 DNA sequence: TGCGCCAGCAGCGACTTCTCTAGTAACAGAACCGTCTACACCTTC.

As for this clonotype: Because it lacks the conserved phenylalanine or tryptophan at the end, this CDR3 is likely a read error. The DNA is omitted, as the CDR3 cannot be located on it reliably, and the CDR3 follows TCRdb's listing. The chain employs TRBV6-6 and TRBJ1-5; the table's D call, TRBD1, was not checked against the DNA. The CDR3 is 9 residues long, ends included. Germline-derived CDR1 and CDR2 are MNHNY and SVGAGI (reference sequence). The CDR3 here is CASSYRDRL.

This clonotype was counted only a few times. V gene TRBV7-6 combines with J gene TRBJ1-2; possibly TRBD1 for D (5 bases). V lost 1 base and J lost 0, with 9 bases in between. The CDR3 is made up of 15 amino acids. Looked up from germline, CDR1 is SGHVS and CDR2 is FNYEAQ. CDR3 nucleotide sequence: TGTGCCAGCAGCTTAGTGCAGGGTTCTAACTATGGCTACACCTTC. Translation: CASSLVQGSNYGYTF.

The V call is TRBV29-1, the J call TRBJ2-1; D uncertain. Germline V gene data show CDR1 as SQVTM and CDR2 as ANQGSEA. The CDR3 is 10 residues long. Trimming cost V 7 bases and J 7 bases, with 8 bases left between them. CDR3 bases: TGCAGCGGCATGAAGAATGAGCAGTTCTTC. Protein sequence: CSGMKNEQFF.

CDR3 loop: CAISRGGGAPDTQYF. The CDR3 coding sequence is TGTGCCATCAGTCGGGGCGGGGGGGCCCCAGATACGCAGTATTTT. The V gene is TRBV10-3, the J gene TRBJ2-3, with 9 bases lining up with TRBD2. There are 15 residues in the CDR3. The germline V gene has CDR1 ENHRY and CDR2 SYGVKD. Trimming took 5 bases from V and 4 from J; bases not matched to a gene: 7.

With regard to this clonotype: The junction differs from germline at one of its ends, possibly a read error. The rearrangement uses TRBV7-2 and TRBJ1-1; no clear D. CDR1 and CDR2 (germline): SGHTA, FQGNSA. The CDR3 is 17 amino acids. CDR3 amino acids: CAISLPLHLWMNTEAFF. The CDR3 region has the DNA TGTGCCATCAGCTTACCCCTCCATCTATGGATGAACACTGAAGCTTTCTTT.

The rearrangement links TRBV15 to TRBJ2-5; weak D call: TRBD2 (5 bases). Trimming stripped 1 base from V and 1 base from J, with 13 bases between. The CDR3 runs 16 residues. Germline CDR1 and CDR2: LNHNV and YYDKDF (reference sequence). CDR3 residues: CATSRVQRTLQETQYF. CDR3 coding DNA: TGTGCCACCAGCAGAGTCCAGCGGACCCTCCAAGAGACCCAGTACTTC.

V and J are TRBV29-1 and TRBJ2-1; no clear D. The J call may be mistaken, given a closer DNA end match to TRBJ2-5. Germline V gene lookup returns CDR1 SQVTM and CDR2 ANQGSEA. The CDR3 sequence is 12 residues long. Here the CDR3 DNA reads TGCAGCGCCGGCCAGCGTGAAGAGACCCAGTACTTC. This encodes CSAGQREETQYF.

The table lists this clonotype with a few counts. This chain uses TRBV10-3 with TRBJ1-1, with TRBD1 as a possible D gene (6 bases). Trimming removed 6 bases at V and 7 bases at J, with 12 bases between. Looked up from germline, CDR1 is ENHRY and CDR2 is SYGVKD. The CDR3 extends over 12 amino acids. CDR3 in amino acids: CAIRQGVGEAFF. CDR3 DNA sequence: TGTGCCATCAGACAGGGAGTTGGTGAAGCTTTCTTT.

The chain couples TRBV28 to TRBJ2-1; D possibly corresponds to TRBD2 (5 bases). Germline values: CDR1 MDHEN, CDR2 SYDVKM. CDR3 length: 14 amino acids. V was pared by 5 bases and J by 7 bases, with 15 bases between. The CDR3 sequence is CASSHPLRANEQFF. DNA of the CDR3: TGTGCCAGCAGTCACCCCTTGCGGGCAAATGAGCAGTTCTTC.

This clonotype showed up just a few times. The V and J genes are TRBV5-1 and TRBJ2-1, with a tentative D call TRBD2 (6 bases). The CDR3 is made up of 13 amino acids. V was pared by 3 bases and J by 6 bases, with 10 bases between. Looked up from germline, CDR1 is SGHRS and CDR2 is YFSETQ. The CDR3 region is CASSWGEVNEQFF. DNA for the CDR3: TGCGCCAGCAGCTGGGGGGAGGTCAATGAGCAGTTCTTC.

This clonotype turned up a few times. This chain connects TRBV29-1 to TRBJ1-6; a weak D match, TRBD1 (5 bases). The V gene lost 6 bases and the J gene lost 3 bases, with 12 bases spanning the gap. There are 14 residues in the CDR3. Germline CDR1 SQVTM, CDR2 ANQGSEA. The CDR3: CSVRDQGYNSPLHF. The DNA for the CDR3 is TGCAGCGTGAGGGACCAGGGCTATAATTCACCCCTCCACTTT.

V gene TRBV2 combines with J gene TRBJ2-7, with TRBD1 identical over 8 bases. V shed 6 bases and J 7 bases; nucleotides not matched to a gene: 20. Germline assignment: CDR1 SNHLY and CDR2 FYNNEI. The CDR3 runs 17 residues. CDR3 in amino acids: CASRVRDRRLMSQEQYF. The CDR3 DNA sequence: TGTGCCAGCAGGGTCCGGGACAGGCGCTTAATGTCACAAGAGCAGTACTTC.

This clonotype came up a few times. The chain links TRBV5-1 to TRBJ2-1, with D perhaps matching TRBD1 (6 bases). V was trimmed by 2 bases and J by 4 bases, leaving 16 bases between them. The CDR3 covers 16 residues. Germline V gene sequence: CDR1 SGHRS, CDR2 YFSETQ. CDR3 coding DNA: TGCGCCAGCAGCTTAAATGGCAGGGGAAGTTACAATGAGCAGTTCTTC. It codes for CASSLNGRGSYNEQFF.

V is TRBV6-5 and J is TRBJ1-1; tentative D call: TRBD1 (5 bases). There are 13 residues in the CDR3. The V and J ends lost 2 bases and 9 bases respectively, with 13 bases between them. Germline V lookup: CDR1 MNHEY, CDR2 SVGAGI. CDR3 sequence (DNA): TGTGCCAGCAGTTACACAGTCCGGGACCAAGCTTTCTTT. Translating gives CASSYTVRDQAFF.

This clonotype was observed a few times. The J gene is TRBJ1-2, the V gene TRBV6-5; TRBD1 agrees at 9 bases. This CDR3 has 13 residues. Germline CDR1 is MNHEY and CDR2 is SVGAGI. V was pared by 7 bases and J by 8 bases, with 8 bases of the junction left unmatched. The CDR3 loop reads CASTPGQGRGYTF. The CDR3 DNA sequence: TGTGCCAGCACCCCGGGACAGGGAAGAGGCTACACCTTC.

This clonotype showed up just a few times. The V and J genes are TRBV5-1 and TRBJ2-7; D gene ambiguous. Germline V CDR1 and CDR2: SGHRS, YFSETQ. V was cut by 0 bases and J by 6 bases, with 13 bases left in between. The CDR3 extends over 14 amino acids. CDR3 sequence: CASSLDGSAGEQYF. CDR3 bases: TGCGCCAGCAGCTTGGACGGCTCTGCCGGCGAGCAGTACTTC.

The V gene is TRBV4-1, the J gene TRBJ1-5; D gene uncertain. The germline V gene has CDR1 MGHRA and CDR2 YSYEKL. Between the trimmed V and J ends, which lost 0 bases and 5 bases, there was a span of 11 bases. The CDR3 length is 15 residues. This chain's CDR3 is CASSQDLSFDQPQHF. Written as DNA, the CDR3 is TGCGCCAGCAGCCAAGATCTGAGCTTCGATCAGCCCCAGCATTTT.

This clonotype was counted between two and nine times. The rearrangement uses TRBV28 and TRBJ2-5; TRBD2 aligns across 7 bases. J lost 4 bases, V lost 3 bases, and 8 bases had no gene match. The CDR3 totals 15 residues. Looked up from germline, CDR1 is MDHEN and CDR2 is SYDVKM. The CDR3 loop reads CASSFIGRTGETQYF. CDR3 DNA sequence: TGTGCCAGCAGTTTTATCGGGAGGACTGGAGAGACCCAGTACTTC. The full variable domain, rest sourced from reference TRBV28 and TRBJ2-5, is DVKVTQSSRYLVKRTGEKVFLECVQDMDHENMFWYRQDPGLGLRLIYFSYDVKMKEKGDIPEGYSVSREKKERFSLILESASTNQTSMYLCASSFIGRTGETQYFGPGTRLLVL.

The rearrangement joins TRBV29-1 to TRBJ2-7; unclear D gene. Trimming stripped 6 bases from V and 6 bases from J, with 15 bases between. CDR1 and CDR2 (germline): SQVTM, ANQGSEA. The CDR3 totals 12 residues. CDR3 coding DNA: TGCAGCGTAGATGCGTCGGACGGCGAGCAGTACTTC. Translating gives CSVDASDGEQYF.

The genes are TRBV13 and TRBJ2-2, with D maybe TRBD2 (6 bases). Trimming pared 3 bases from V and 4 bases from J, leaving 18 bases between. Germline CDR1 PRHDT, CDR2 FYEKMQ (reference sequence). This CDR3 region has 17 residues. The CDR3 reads CASSLWSLEGRTGELFF. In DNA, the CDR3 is TGTGCCAGCAGCTTGTGGTCATTGGAGGGGCGCACCGGGGAGCTGTTTTTT.

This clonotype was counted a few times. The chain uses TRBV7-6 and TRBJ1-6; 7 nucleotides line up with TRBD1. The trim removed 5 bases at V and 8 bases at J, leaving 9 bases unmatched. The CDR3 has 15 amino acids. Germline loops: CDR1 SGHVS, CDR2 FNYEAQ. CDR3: CASSVGTAVHSPLHF. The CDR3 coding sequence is TGTGCCAGCAGCGTAGGGACAGCGGTCCATTCACCCCTCCACTTT.

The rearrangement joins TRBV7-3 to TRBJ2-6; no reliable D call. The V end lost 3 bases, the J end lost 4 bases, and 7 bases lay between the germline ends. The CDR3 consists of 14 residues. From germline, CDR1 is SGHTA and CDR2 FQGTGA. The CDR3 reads CASSLSLGANVLTF. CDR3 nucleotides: TGTGCCAGCAGCTTGAGTCTCGGGGCCAACGTCCTGACTTTC.

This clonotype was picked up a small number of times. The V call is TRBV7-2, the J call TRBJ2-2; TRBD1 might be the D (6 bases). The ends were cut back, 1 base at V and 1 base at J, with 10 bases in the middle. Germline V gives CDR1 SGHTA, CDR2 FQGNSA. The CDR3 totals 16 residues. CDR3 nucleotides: TGTGCCAGCAGCTTAGGACAGGTCCTGAACACCGGGGAGCTGTTTTTT. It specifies CASSLGQVLNTGELFF.

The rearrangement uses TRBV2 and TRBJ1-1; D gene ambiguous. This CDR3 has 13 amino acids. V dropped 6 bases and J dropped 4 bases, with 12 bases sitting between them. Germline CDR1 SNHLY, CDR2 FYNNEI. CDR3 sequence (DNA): TGTGCCAGCAGGATGGAGGGAAGCACTGAAGCTTTCTTT. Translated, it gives CASRMEGSTEAFF.

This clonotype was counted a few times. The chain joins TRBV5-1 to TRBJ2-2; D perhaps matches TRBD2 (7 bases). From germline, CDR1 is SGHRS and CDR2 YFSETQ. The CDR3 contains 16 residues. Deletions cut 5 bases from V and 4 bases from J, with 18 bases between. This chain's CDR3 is CASRTEGGRPTGELFF. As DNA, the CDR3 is TGCGCCAGCAGAACTGAGGGGGGGCGCCCCACCGGGGAGCTGTTTTTT. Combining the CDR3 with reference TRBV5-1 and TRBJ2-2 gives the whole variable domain KAGVTQTPRYLIKTRGQQVTLSCSPISGHRSVSWYQQTPGQGLQFLFEYFSETQRNKGNFPGRFSGRQFSNSRSEMNVSTLELGDSALYLCASRTEGGRPTGELFFGEGSRLTVL.

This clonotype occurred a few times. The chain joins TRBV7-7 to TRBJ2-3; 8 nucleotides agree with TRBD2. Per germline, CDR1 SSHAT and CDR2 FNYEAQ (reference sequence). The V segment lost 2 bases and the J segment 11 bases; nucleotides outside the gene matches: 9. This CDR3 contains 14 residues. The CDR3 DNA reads TGTGCCAGCAGCTTACGAGCGGGGGCCCCCCGGCAGTATTTT. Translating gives CASSLRAGAPRQYF.

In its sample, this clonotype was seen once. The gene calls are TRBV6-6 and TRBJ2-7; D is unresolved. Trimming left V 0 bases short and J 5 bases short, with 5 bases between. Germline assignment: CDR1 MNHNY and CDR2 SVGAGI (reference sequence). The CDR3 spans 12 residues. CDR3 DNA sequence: TGTGCCAGCAGTTACTCGAACCACGAGCAGTACTTC. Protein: CASSYSNHEQYF.

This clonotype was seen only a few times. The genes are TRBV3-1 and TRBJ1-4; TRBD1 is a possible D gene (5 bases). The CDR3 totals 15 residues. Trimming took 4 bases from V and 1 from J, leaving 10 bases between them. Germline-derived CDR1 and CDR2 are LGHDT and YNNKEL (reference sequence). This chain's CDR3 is CASSPWTQTNEKLFF. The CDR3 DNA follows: TGTGCCAGCAGCCCGTGGACACAAACTAATGAAAAACTGTTTTTT. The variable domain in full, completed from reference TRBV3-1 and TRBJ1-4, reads DTAVSQTPKYLVTQMGNDKSIKCEQNLGHDTMYWYKQDSKKFLKIMFSYNNKELIINETVPNRFSPKSPDKAHLNLHINSLELGDSAVYFCASSPWTQTNEKLFFGSGTQLSVL.